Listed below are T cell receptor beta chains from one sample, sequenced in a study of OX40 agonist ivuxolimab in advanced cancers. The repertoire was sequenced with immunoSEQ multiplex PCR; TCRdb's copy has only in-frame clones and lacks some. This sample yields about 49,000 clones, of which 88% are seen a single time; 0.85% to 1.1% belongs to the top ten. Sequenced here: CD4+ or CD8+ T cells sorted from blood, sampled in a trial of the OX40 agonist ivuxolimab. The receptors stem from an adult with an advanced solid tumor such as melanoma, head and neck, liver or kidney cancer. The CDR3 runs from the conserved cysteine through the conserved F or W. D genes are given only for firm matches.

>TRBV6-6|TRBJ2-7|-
CASSYRNEQYF
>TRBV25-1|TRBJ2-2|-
CASRRQVGGPPTSGELFF
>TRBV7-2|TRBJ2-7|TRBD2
CASSASGGYEQYF
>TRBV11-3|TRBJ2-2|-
CASSFDSAEYTGELFF
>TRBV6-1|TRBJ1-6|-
CASMRYGNSPLHF
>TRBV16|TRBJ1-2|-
CASSQQANSANYGYTF
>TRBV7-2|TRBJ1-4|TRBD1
CASSLTGGRNEKLFF
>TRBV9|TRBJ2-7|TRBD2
CASSPVAGSYEQYF
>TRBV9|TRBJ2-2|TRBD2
CASSPDPLAGSTGELFF
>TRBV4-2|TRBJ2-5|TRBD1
CASSQLDRPLAETQYF
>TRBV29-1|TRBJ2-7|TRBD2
CSGLLAGQPSEQYF
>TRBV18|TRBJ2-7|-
CASSPRGLHYEQYF
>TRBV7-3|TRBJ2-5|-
CASSPNWGETQYF
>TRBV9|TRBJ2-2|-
CASSGLPDRTPGELFF
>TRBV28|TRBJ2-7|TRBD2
CASSSFSSGTEQYF
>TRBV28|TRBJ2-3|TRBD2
CASRRGGRADTQYF
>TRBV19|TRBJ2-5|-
CASGEAWEQETQYF
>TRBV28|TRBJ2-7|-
CASSSPAGPSSYEQYF
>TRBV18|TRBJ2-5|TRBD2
CASCPGGDIQETQYF
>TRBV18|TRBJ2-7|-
CASSLSGSSGYEQYF
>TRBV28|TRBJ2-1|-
CASSRARGKSSYNEQFF
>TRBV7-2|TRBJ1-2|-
CASKGTDYGYTF
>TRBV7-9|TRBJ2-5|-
CASNLLSTPGTQYF
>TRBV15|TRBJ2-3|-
CATSRDPSLDTQYF
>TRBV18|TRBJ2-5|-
CASSRNSQGETQYF
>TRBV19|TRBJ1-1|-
CASNPEPASTEAFF
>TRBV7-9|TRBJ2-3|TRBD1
CASSNRGPGTDTQYF
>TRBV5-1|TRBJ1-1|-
CASSLPGFGNTEAFF
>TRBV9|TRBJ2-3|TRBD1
CASSKRTGEGTDTQYF
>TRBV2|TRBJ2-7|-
CASNVRGWRYEQYF
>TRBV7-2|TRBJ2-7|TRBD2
CASSLIRASGTPGEQYF
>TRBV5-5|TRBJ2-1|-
CASSRALIVPQFF
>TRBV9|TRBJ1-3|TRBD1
CASSYGQGSGNTIYF
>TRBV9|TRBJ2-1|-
CASSVGGFGFDEQFF
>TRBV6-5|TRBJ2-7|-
CASSYSSRKAYEQYF
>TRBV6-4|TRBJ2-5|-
CASSDSEGRETQYF
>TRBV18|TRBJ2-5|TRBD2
CASSPGLAGDPPQETQYF
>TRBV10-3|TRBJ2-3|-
CAINRAGPTDTQYF
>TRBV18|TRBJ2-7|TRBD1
CASSPEGQGEYF
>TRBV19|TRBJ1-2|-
CASGETGYGYTF
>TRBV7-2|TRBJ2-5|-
CASSLDRGETQYF
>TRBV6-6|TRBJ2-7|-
CASSSSTSRPYEQYF
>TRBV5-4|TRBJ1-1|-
CASKPGGLNTEAFF
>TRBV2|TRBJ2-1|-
CASGGTQSYNEQFF